The 8 T cell receptor beta chains in this list originate from one sample, sequenced in a study of T cell repertoires in cytomegalovirus infection. TCRdb redid the calling of the reads with MiXCR, one entry per CDR3 protein. The repertoire consists of about 450,000 distinct CDR3 sequences, with approximately 30% occurring once and the leading ten covering roughly an eighth. The sample consisted of PBMCs. These receptors all stem from a human donor in good health (CMV status not recorded). Some clones in this sample may be carry-over from other donors' samples.

This sequence joins TRBV6-1 and TRBJ1-5; 7 nucleotides align to TRBD1. J gave up 12 bases and V 6 bases, and 14 bases lay outside the gene matches. The germline CDR1 and CDR2 sequences are MNHNS and SASEGT. There are 14 residues in the CDR3. CDR3 sequence (DNA): TGTGCCAGCAGGAGTACAACAGGGGTCTGGGTCCAGCATTTT. It codes for CASRSTTGVWVQHF.

The chain combines TRBV10-3 with TRBJ1-2; no clear D gene. The germline V gene has CDR1 ENHRY and CDR2 SYGVKD. This CDR3 has 14 amino acids. The ends were cut back, 0 bases at V and 4 bases at J, with 9 bases in the middle. The CDR3 nucleotides are TGTGCCATCAGTGAGTCCACAGTGACCTATGGCTACACCTTC. This translates into CAISESTVTYGYTF.

In the case of this clonotype: This may arise from a read error, as a much more abundant clone is one base away. The chain carries TRBV7-3 and TRBJ2-5, with no clear D. V shed 3 bases and J shed 5 bases, with 10 bases lying between them. The germline gives CDR1 SGHTA, CDR2 FQGTGA. The CDR3 is made up of 13 amino acids. The CDR3 here is CASSFKGSETQYF. In DNA, the CDR3 is TGTGCCAGCAGCTTCAAGGGATCCGAGACCCAGTACTTC.

Only a few counts were recorded for this clonotype. The chain joins TRBV25-1 to TRBJ1-1; 7 bases align to TRBD1. Germline CDR1 and CDR2: MGHDK and SYGVNS. The CDR3 covers 15 residues. The V and J ends lost 8 bases and 5 bases, in that order; junction bases with no gene match: 14. Here the CDR3 reads CASLRGGPGGTEAFF. Here the CDR3 DNA reads TGTGCCAGCCTCCGAGGGGGCCCCGGGGGGACTGAAGCTTTCTTT.

The chain has TRBV29-1 and TRBJ2-7; D gene uncertain. In germline, CDR1 is SQVTM, CDR2 ANQGSEA. The ends were cut back, 5 bases at V and 0 bases at J, with 14 bases in the middle. The CDR3 is 14 amino acids. CDR3 residues: CSVQLTWSSYEQYF. CDR3 bases: TGCAGCGTTCAACTGACATGGTCCTCCTACGAGCAGTACTTC.

The rearrangement uses TRBV18 and TRBJ2-5, with 11 bases fitting TRBD2. This CDR3 comprises 16 residues. V shed 8 bases, J shed 1 base, and the junction held 9 bases outside the gene matches. Germline CDR1 reads KGHSH; CDR2 reads LQKENI. This CDR3 reads CASGPLAGGLQETQYF. The CDR3 nucleotides are TGTGCCAGCGGCCCTCTAGCGGGGGGACTCCAAGAGACCCAGTACTTC.

The chain joins TRBV12-3 or TRBV12-4 to TRBJ2-6; the D is unclear. V was shortened by 3 bases and J by 4 bases, with 16 bases between the two germline ends. The CDR3 is 17 residues long. The CDR3 protein is CASSLVISTEGANVLTF. CDR3 bases: TGTGCCAGCAGTTTGGTTATCAGTACCGAGGGGGCCAACGTCCTGACTTTC.

The chain has TRBV6-1 and TRBJ1-1, with no clear D. CDR1 and CDR2 (germline): MNHNS, SASEGT. The ends were cut back, 1 base at V and 6 bases at J, with 9 bases in the middle. The CDR3 runs 13 residues. CDR3 sequence reads: CASSEVRAAEAFF. The CDR3 coding sequence is TGTGCCAGCAGTGAAGTGAGGGCGGCTGAAGCTTTCTTT.